Given below is one TCR beta chain in context. This sample stems from a study of blood T cell repertoires in COVID-19. Study details: Collection of acute and convalescent COVID-19 samples took place in the United States, Italy and Spain.

As handled by the study authors: For nucleated cells, counts were estimated from reference gene primer amplification. Data came from immunoSEQ multiplex PCR; TCRdb stores just in-frame clones and leaves some out. The V and J calls and clone size come from that table; D and trimming were worked out from the DNA. The table records approximately 500,000 clones, 80% to 90% of them present only once. The receptor was derived from a human donor in a cohort sampled during active COVID-19. The sample taken for sequencing was peripheral blood.

The CDR3 DNA follows: TGTGCCAGCTCACAAGGGAGGAGCAATCAGCCCCAGCATTTT. This sequence encodes CASSQGRSNQPQHF. V is TRBV18 and J is TRBJ1-5; no clear D. The V gene lost 4 bases and the J gene lost 1 base, with 8 bases spanning the gap. The CDR3 totals 14 residues. Germline lookup yields CDR1 KGHSH and CDR2 LQKENI.